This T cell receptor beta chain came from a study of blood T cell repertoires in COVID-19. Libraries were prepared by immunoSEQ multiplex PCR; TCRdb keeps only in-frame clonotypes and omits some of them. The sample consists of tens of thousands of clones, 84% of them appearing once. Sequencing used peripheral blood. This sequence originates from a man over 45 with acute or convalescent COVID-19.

DNA for the CDR3: TGTGCCAGCAGCTTGGGAGGTGGGCGAGAGACCCAGTACTTC. This sequence encodes CASSLGGGRETQYF. The chain has TRBV7-9 and TRBJ2-5; maybe TRBD2 (6 bases). CDR3 length equals 14 residues. Trimming pared 3 bases from V and 4 bases from J, leaving 12 bases between. Germline-derived CDR1 and CDR2 are SEHNR and FQNEAQ (reference sequence).